This T cell receptor (beta chain) was documented in a study of T cell responses to AZD1222 COVID-19 vaccine. TCRdb's copy holds only in-frame clones and misses some; the assay was immunoSEQ multiplex PCR. The sample includes roughly 150,000 clones, around 88% of them seen just once. The TCR was taken from an adult in good health. The sequencing used peripheral blood, collected on day 0 of AZD1222 vaccination.

CDR3: CASSLVKVGTTEAFF. CDR3 nucleotide sequence: TGTGCCAGCAGCTTGGTGAAGGTGGGGACCACTGAAGCTTTCTTT. This sequence joins TRBV7-2 and TRBJ1-1, with D maybe TRBD1 (5 bases). Germline lookup yields CDR1 SGHTA and CDR2 FQGNSA. CDR3 length: 15 residues. The V and J ends lost 3 bases and 4 bases respectively, with 15 bases between them. Full variable domain (outside the CDR3, taken from reference TRBV7-2 and TRBJ1-1): GAGVSQSPSNKVTEKGKDVELRCDPISGHTALYWYRQSLGQGLEFLIYFQGNSAPDKSGLPSDRFSAERTGGSVSTLTIQRTQQEDSAVYLCASSLVKVGTTEAFFGQGTRLTVV.